The 19 T cell receptor beta chains below all came from one sample that was sequenced in a study of CD8+ T cells in alopecia areata (dated by TCRdb to 2017 to 2018). What this sample's time point label stands for: 24 weeks on oral tofacitinib. The intended sense of this specimen's treatment or condition label: oral pan-JAK inhibitor, 5-10 mg twice daily. To prepare the library, the immunoSEQ multiplex PCR assay was applied. RNA was extracted from all samples and reverse transcribed into cDNA, which served as template for TCR sequencing. What TCRdb holds here is the immuneACCESS table cut down to in-frame rearrangements. Part of the clones is not present; checked against another copy, under half of the missing clones reflect an unresolved V gene, and the others are unexplained. A total of fewer than 350,000 clones appear in this sample, over 45% of them only once. More than 1.5% of the sample lies in the top ten.

This material consisted of CD4+ T cells sorted from blood, taken at week 24, from a patient treated with tofacitinib. These receptors originate from a human donor with alopecia areata.

In its sample, this clone was seen a few times. This rearrangement joins TRBV9 to TRBJ2-2; D ambiguous. Germline V gene data show CDR1 as SGDLS and CDR2 as YYNGEE. CDR3 length: 13 residues. Trimming took 1 base from V and 6 from J, leaving 7 bases between them. CDR3 in amino acids: CASSVMPAGELFF. In DNA, the CDR3 is TGTGCCAGCAGCGTAATGCCCGCCGGGGAGCTGTTTTTT.

A word on this clone: The sample has other DNA sequences that encode this CDR3 too. This sequence joins TRBV4-1 and TRBJ2-1; D is uncertain. CDR3 length: 13 residues. Germline V gene lookup returns CDR1 MGHRA and CDR2 YSYEKL. The V and J ends lost 1 base and 2 bases respectively, with 3 bases between them. CDR3 DNA sequence: TGCGCCAGCAGCCAAGGCACCTACAATGAGCAGTTCTTC. Protein: CASSQGTYNEQFF.

This clone has more than one count but fewer than ten. The V call is TRBV19, the J call TRBJ1-1, with TRBD1 matching over 7 bases. The CDR3 consists of 13 residues. The trim removed 4 bases at V and 5 bases at J, leaving 4 bases unmatched. From germline, CDR1 is LNHDA and CDR2 SQIVND (reference sequence). Here the CDR3 DNA reads TGTGCCAGTAGTAGCCAGGGGGTGACTGAAGCTTTCTTT. Translating it yields CASSSQGVTEAFF.

This chain joins TRBV2 and TRBJ2-7; TRBD1 agrees at 7 bases. The germline V gene has CDR1 SNHLY and CDR2 FYNNEI. V shed 5 bases and J 1 base; nucleotides not matched to a gene: 8. CDR3 length: 15 amino acids. CDR3 in amino acids: CASSWDSISSYEQYF. CDR3 coding DNA: TGTGCCAGCAGTTGGGACAGCATCTCTTCCTACGAGCAGTACTTC. The whole variable domain, filled in from reference TRBV2 and TRBJ2-7, reads EPEVTQTPSHQVTQMGQEVILRCVPISNHLYFYWYRQILGQKVEFLVSFYNNEISEKSEIFDDQFSVERPDGSNFTLKIRSTKLEDSAMYFCASSWDSISSYEQYFGPGTRLTVT.

In DNA, the CDR3 is TGCAGCGGCGCGGGACGCATGAACACTGAAGCTTTCTTT. Translating gives CSGAGRMNTEAFF. The V call is TRBV29-1, the J call TRBJ1-1; tentative D call: TRBD1 (5 bases). Germline V gene sequence: CDR1 SQVTM, CDR2 ANQGSEA. This CDR3 region has 13 residues. With 7 bases removed from V and 0 bases from J, the gap between germline ends came to 12 bases.

The V and J genes are TRBV7-8 and TRBJ2-7; no clear D. The germline V gene encodes CDR1 SGHVS and CDR2 FQNEAQ. The CDR3 runs 11 residues. With 3 bases removed from V and 4 bases from J, the gap between germline ends came to 4 bases. In nucleotides, the CDR3 is TGTGCCAGCAGCTTGAGATACGAGCAGTACTTC. This gives the protein CASSLRYEQYF.

About this clone: Distinct nucleotide sequences in the sample also encode this CDR3. The chain carries TRBV6-5 and TRBJ2-5, with D uncertain. Trimming pared 5 bases from V and 5 bases from J, leaving 6 bases between. The germline gives CDR1 MNHEY, CDR2 SVGAGI. The CDR3 is made up of 11 amino acids. DNA of the CDR3: TGTGCCAGCAGTCGCGAGGAGACCCAGTACTTC. Its protein is CASSREETQYF.

The chain is built from TRBV30 and TRBJ2-6; D unclear. Germline-derived CDR1 and CDR2 are GTSNPN and SVGIG (reference sequence). Trimming took off 1 base at V and 0 bases at J, with 10 bases between the two ends. The CDR3 length is 16 residues. As DNA, the CDR3 is TGTGCCTGGAGTGGTTATCACGCCTCTGGGGCCAACGTCCTGACTTTC. The encoded protein is CAWSGYHASGANVLTF. Using reference TRBV30 and TRBJ2-6 for the parts outside the CDR3, the full variable domain is SQTIHQWPATLVQPVGSPLSLECTVEGTSNPNLYWYRQAAGRGLQLLFYSVGIGQISSEVPQNLSASRPQDRQFILSSKKLLLSDSGFYLCAWSGYHASGANVLTFGAGSRLTVL.

The CDR3 loop reads CASSVGPTGRGGYTF. CDR3 in DNA: TGTGCCAGCAGCGTAGGCCCAACAGGGCGAGGGGGCTACACCTTC. This chain connects TRBV9 to TRBJ1-2; possibly TRBD1 for D (6 bases). V was clipped by 0 bases and J by 8 bases, with 17 bases between them. Per germline, CDR1 SGDLS and CDR2 YYNGEE. This CDR3 comprises 15 residues.

This clone was seen only a few times. The rearrangement links TRBV29-1 to TRBJ1-2, with D tentatively TRBD1 (5 bases). The germline CDR1 and CDR2 sequences are SQVTM and ANQGSEA. This CDR3 spans 13 amino acids. The V end was cut by 2 bases, the J end by 4 bases, with 11 bases between. The CDR3 DNA sequence: TGCAGCGTTGAACCAGGGAATCCCTATGGCTACACCTTC. Its translation is CSVEPGNPYGYTF.

This clone was found a few times. V is TRBV7-9 and J is TRBJ1-4; tentative D call: TRBD1 (6 bases). This CDR3 contains 18 residues. Trimming cost V 8 bases and J 0 bases, with 22 bases left between them. Germline CDR1 is SEHNR and CDR2 is FQNEAQ (reference sequence). CDR3 residues: CASERGMDSGATNEKLFF. In DNA, the CDR3 is TGTGCCAGCGAGAGGGGCATGGACAGCGGCGCAACTAATGAAAAACTGTTTTTT.

On this clone itself: The same CDR3 also results from other DNA sequences found in this sample. This sequence joins TRBV7-2 and TRBJ2-3; D is undetermined. Between the trimmed V and J ends, which lost 2 bases and 3 bases, there was a span of 0 bases. Per germline, CDR1 SGHTA and CDR2 FQGNSA. This CDR3 spans 11 amino acids. The CDR3 DNA is TGTGCCAGCAGCTTAACAGATACGCAGTATTTT. Protein: CASSLTDTQYF.

This clone was counted between two and nine times. The chain employs TRBV29-1 and TRBJ1-1, with unresolved D. The CDR3 covers 14 residues. CDR1 and CDR2 (germline): SQVTM, ANQGSEA. V was pared by 5 bases and J by 1 base, with 14 bases between. The CDR3 here is CSVSGPNSNTEAFF. The CDR3 nucleotides read TGCAGCGTTTCCGGACCGAATTCGAACACTGAAGCTTTCTTT.

The rearrangement links TRBV15 to TRBJ2-1; unclear D gene. The CDR3 extends over 12 amino acids. Germline-derived CDR1 and CDR2 are LNHNV and YYDKDF (reference sequence). V lost 9 bases, J lost 4 bases, and 10 bases lay in between. Written as DNA, the CDR3 is TGTGCCACTCAGCAATCTTACAATGAGCAGTTCTTC. This encodes CATQQSYNEQFF. Together with reference TRBV15 and TRBJ2-1, the CDR3 gives the full variable domain: DAMVIQNPRYQVTQFGKPVTLSCSQTLNHNVMYWYQQKSSQAPKLLFHYYDKDFNNEADTPDNFQSRRPNTSFCFLDIRSPGLGDTAMYLCATQQSYNEQFFGPGTRLTVL.

This chain joins TRBV6-6 and TRBJ1-3, with 9 nucleotides matching TRBD1. The CDR3 consists of 15 residues. Germline V gene lookup returns CDR1 MNHNY and CDR2 SVGAGI (reference sequence). Unmatched junction bases numbered 6, after V lost 6 bases and J lost 3 bases. The CDR3 DNA reads as TGTGCCAGCAGACAGGGGGCAGAGTTTGGAAACACCATATATTTT. Protein: CASRQGAEFGNTIYF.

The gene calls are TRBV30 and TRBJ1-3, with D hard to call. Deletions cut 0 bases from V and 4 bases from J, with 13 bases between. Germline loops: CDR1 GTSNPN, CDR2 SVGIG (reference sequence). This CDR3 spans 15 amino acids. CDR3 nucleotides: TGTGCCTGGAGTGTATCATGGGTAGGAGGAAACACCATATATTTT. This gives the protein CAWSVSWVGGNTIYF. The complete variable domain, with remaining parts taken from reference TRBV30 and TRBJ1-3, reads SQTIHQWPATLVQPVGSPLSLECTVEGTSNPNLYWYRQAAGRGLQLLFYSVGIGQISSEVPQNLSASRPQDRQFILSSKKLLLSDSGFYLCAWSVSWVGGNTIYFGEGSWLTVV.

The chain links TRBV2 to TRBJ2-3; D tentatively reads TRBD1 or TRBD2 (5 bases each). The V gene's germline CDR1 is SNHLY and CDR2 FYNNEI. This CDR3 spans 14 amino acids. The germline V and J ends were trimmed by 8 bases and 1 base, with 13 bases remaining between them. The CDR3 DNA reads TGTGCCAGCGAACGTTGGGACGGCACAGATACGCAGTATTTT. Protein: CASERWDGTDTQYF.

The rearrangement links TRBV14 to TRBJ2-5, with D maybe TRBD1 (8 bases). The germline gives CDR1 SGHDN, CDR2 FVKESK. This CDR3 comprises 15 residues. V was clipped by 2 bases and J by 2 bases, with 12 bases between them. Here the CDR3 DNA reads TGTGCCAGCAGCCAAACAGGGGGACTACAAGAGACCCAGTACTTC. It specifies CASSQTGGLQETQYF.

This clone has just a few counts. The chain combines TRBV5-1 with TRBJ1-6; D not resolved. Trimming removed 4 bases from V and 5 bases from J, with 10 bases in between. From germline, CDR1 is SGHRS and CDR2 YFSETQ. The CDR3 length is 14 residues. The CDR3 nucleotides read TGCGCCAGCAGCCTCAGGAAGGATAATTCACCCCTCCACTTT. This translates into CASSLRKDNSPLHF.